This T cell receptor beta chain originates from a study of cytomegalovirus exposure and HLA in healthy donors. Overall study findings and caveats: The study recorded 164 TCR beta chains that were cytomegalovirus-associated. It was assumed in the presence/absence analyses that sequencing depth was roughly uniform across donors. Relative to the roughly 700-donor mean, N-insertions were reportedly fewer in an Asian-associated ancestry cluster in a later analysis.

Notes on this clone: Antigen unknown.

V was cut by 9 bases and J by 3 bases, with 8 bases left in between. The CDR3 is made up of 11 amino acids. Germline CDR1 and CDR2: MGHDK and SYGVNS. All the people who gave samples were healthy bone marrow donors. PCR employed 60 Vbeta and 13 Jbeta primers. The method was immunoSEQ multiplex PCR; TCRdb's version includes in-frame clones alone and lacks a portion of them. The table includes about 110,000 clones, approximately 80% detected once. The specimen sequenced was PBMCs. This TCR was sampled from a man in his thirties or forties in good health and CMV-seropositive. The chain uses TRBV25-1 and TRBJ1-1; D might be TRBD1 (6 bases). The CDR3 here is CASNRDTEAFF. DNA for the CDR3: TGTGCCAGTAACAGGGACACTGAAGCTTTCTTT.